This T cell receptor (beta chain) originates from a study of identical twins (dated by TCRdb to 2016 to 2018). Notes on the research overall: TCR alpha and beta repertoires from monozygotic twins, unrelated adults of various ages and cord blood were deep-sequenced to test whether fetal clonotypes persist. To rule out contamination, the twin experiments were replicated at different times with different library preparation protocols.

A distance of 15 bases separates the germline ends of V and J, which lose 6 bases and 6 bases respectively. The CDR3 sequence holds 12 residues, the cysteine and phenylalanine included. The retained sequence is limited to the CDR3, 36 bases, with the frame set at the first base. CDR1 and CDR2 are read off the germline V gene (reference sequence) as DFQATT and SNEGSKA. The table lists this clonotype with a few counts. Its antigen remains undetermined. No much larger clonotype is one base removed from it; base qualities were not supplied. Library preparation used 5' RACE. The sample was run on an Illumina HiSeq 2000. A universal primer binding site was introduced by template switching, and a unique molecular identifier was present in the final cDNA, enabling accurate counting of TCR cDNA molecules. Specific primers in the conserved constant-segment region were used to synthesize first-strand cDNA for the TCR alpha and beta chains. To control for contamination, every cDNA library carried two barcodes: a SMART-Mk sample barcode plus Illumina barcodes. Two successive PCR steps introduced TruSeq adapter sequences along with Illumina sample barcodes. Sequencing of the TCR alpha and beta cDNA libraries was done on the Illumina HiSeq platform using custom primers. Concerning the study's data processing: Unique molecular identifiers were extracted from raw reads with MiGEC, and CDR3 positions were determined with MiXCR. For each individual, recombination models were inferred using an EM algorithm with the repgenHMM and IGoR tools. Shared clonotype analysis was performed with the tcR package in R, normalizing sharing by the product of cloneset sizes. To study raw recombination without the effects of thymic and clonal selection, out-of-frame nonproductive sequences were analyzed. The public reads were quality trimmed at Q25 with fastp and then assembled into clones with MiXCR by TCRdb, keeping productive beta chains. All rows with the same CDR3 protein become a single entry with the most common DNA and genes. The V and J calls, along with clone size, are taken from TCRdb and not from the paper's own processing. The sample data list 250,000 or so distinct CDR3 sequences, and around 8.3% of these were observed just once. 3% to 3.5% of the sample belongs to the ten largest clones.

All donors were healthy Caucasians. The twin cohort comprised three pairs of female monozygotic twins, all aged roughly 18 to 30 years. Positive isolation kits from Invitrogen were used to isolate the CD4+ and CD8+ T cell populations. Broad study findings and their caveats: In beta out-of-frame sequences, excess twin sharing was weaker, because having fewer shared sequences lowered the signal-to-noise ratio. Abundant cord blood beta clonotypes had fewer insertions, young adult naive repertoires showed a similar but weaker trend, and memory repertoires showed no such trend. Out-of-frame TCR alpha sequences shared between twins showed an excess of low generation-probability sequences compared with coincidental sharing between unrelated individuals. Because the same donors could not be followed over many years, the conclusions depended on cross-sectional statistical analysis. Zero-insertion analyses could be partly confounded by invariant T cells such as MAIT and iNKT, though diverse VJ usage argued against such confounding for most clonotypes. In monozygotic twins, out-of-frame TCR alpha sharing was systematically underestimated by recombination models, although the models agreed with sharing between unrelated individuals.

This sample was shared with a second study, whose subject was yellow fever vaccine responses in identical twins. That second publication adds: According to the authors, in identical twins the way T cells responded to vaccination appeared partly convergent and partly personalized. The study precisely tracked vaccine-responding T cell clones in identical twins.

The sample was CD8+ T cells sorted from blood. Recombination connected TRBV20-1 to TRBJ2-7; perhaps TRBD2 is the D gene, with 6 bases matching. This TCR derives from a woman between 18 and 30 years old in good health. The bases read TGCAGTGCCACGGGAGAGGGGCTCGAGCAGTACTTC. Its product reads: CSATGEGLEQYF.